The 22 T cell receptor beta chains presented below share a single source sample, sequenced in a study of T cell responses to AZD1222 COVID-19 vaccine. Assay used: immunoSEQ multiplex PCR; TCRdb lists only in-frame clones, some missing. This repertoire shows some 180,000 clones, about 93% found once; its top ten account for under 1.1%. The material was peripheral blood, obtained 28 days after the second dose of the MenACWY control vaccine. These receptors all stem from an adult who received the MenACWY meningococcal vaccine as a control.

The chain joins TRBV2 to TRBJ1-1; a possible D gene is TRBD1 (5 bases). CDR3 length: 14 residues. V gave up 9 bases and J gave up 4 bases, with 18 bases separating them. From germline, CDR1 is SNHLY and CDR2 FYNNEI. In DNA, the CDR3 is TGTGCCAGTATTTTGGGCAGGGAGAGCACTGAAGCTTTCTTT. This sequence encodes CASILGRESTEAFF.

This clone was found once. The chain recombines TRBV5-5 with TRBJ2-3; 10 nucleotides match TRBD2. J was trimmed by 1 base and V by 0 bases; bases with no gene match: 5. Germline-derived CDR1 and CDR2 are SGHKS and YYEKEE (reference sequence). This CDR3 is 17 amino acids long. CDR3 nucleotide sequence: TGTGCCAGCAGCTTGGATGCTAGCGGGGGACGCACAGATACGCAGTATTTT. This encodes CASSLDASGGRTDTQYF.

CDR3 loop: CASSAGAGTDTQYF. The CDR3 bases are TGTGCCAGCAGTGCCGGGGCGGGCACAGATACGCAGTATTTT. The chain recombines TRBV27 with TRBJ2-3; TRBD1 or TRBD2 may be the D gene (5 bases each). The germline CDR1 and CDR2 sequences are MNHEY and SMNVEV (reference sequence). The V end lost 5 bases, the J end lost 1 base, and 10 bases lay between the germline ends. This CDR3 is built from 14 residues.

This clone was seen just once. The genes are TRBV10-1 and TRBJ2-3; D perhaps matches TRBD2 (6 bases). This CDR3 is 15 amino acids long. Germline-derived CDR1 and CDR2 are WNHNN and SYGVQD (reference sequence). Trimming shortened V by 0 bases and J by 2 bases, and 9 bases separated the two germline ends. The CDR3 DNA is TGCGCCAGCAGTGAGTCGGGACTCCTCACAGATACGCAGTATTTT. Translated: CASSESGLLTDTQYF.

The chain has TRBV6-5 and TRBJ1-1; D is possibly TRBD1 (5 bases). V lost 2 bases and J lost 5, with 9 bases in between. The length of the CDR3 is 13 residues. Germline V gene lookup returns CDR1 MNHEY and CDR2 SVGAGI. The CDR3 DNA reads TGTGCCAGCAGTTACGGGGACCGGACTGAAGCTTTCTTT. Protein sequence: CASSYGDRTEAFF.

The CDR3 coding sequence is TGTGCCAGCACCTCGGACAGGGGGAACGGCTACACCTTC. Translating it yields CASTSDRGNGYTF. The chain couples TRBV5-4 to TRBJ1-2, with 10 bases matching TRBD1. Germline V gene data show CDR1 as SGHNT and CDR2 as YYREEE (reference sequence). The CDR3 contains 13 residues. V was clipped by 6 bases and J by 8 bases; unmatched bases: 7.

The chain recombines TRBV27 with TRBJ2-1; 9 bases align to TRBD2. With V trimmed by 1 base and J by 6 bases, 7 bases remained unmatched. Germline V gene sequence: CDR1 MNHEY, CDR2 SMNVEV (reference sequence). This CDR3 is built from 16 residues. The CDR3 region is CASSLFRAGGPNEQFF. In DNA form, the CDR3 reads TGTGCCAGCAGTTTATTCCGGGCGGGGGGGCCCAATGAGCAGTTCTTC.

V and J are TRBV29-1 and TRBJ1-1, with D possibly being TRBD1 (6 bases). The CDR3 is 12 residues long. Germline V CDR1 and CDR2: SQVTM, ANQGSEA. V dropped 6 bases and J dropped 4 bases, with 12 bases sitting between them. This CDR3 is CSVLTGFTEAFF. The DNA for the CDR3 is TGCAGCGTGCTAACAGGGTTCACTGAAGCTTTCTTT.

The rearrangement joins TRBV5-1 to TRBJ2-2; TRBD2 agrees at 7 bases. Germline V gene sequence: CDR1 SGHRS, CDR2 YFSETQ. V gave up 4 bases and J gave up 0 bases; unmatched junction bases: 0. The CDR3 loop spans 14 amino acids. CDR3 protein: CASSGGANTGELFF. Here the CDR3 DNA reads TGCGCCAGCAGCGGGGGGGCGAACACCGGGGAGCTGTTTTTT.

The chain employs TRBV2 and TRBJ1-1; D is unresolved. Between the trimmed V and J ends, which lost 8 bases and 5 bases, there was a span of 12 bases. Germline V gene data show CDR1 as SNHLY and CDR2 as FYNNEI. The CDR3 spans 12 residues. CDR3 protein: CASSPEPTEAFF. The CDR3 DNA sequence: TGTGCCAGCTCCCCGGAGCCGACTGAAGCTTTCTTT.

The chain recombines TRBV25-1 with TRBJ1-1; D call uncertain. Germline loops: CDR1 MGHDK, CDR2 SYGVNS. The CDR3 sequence is 13 residues long. V was cut by 5 bases and J by 0 bases, with 7 bases left in between. DNA for the CDR3: TGTGCCAGCAGTAACGTGGTGAACACTGAAGCTTTCTTT. It is translated as CASSNVVNTEAFF.

J is TRBJ1-4 and V is TRBV27; a weak D match, TRBD1 (5 bases). V was cut by 6 bases and J by 4 bases, with 6 bases left in between. This CDR3 has 12 residues. The V gene's germline CDR1 is MNHEY and CDR2 SMNVEV (reference sequence). This chain's CDR3 is CASRTVNEKLFF. The CDR3, as DNA: TGTGCCAGCAGGACAGTTAATGAAAAACTGTTTTTT.

Note on this clone: Sequence at one end of the junction differs from germline and may be a read error. The chain has TRBV7-7 and TRBJ2-5; 10 bases map to TRBD1. Germline CDR1 and CDR2: SSHAT and FNYEAQ (reference sequence). CDR3 length equals 16 residues. The CDR3 DNA sequence: TGTGCTAGCAGCGCTAGGACAGGGGGGCCGGGAGAGACCCAGTACTTC. It specifies CASSARTGGPGETQYF.

The rearrangement joins TRBV19 to TRBJ1-2; the D gene is possibly TRBD1 (5 bases). CDR1 is LNHDA, CDR2 SQIVND, per germline (reference sequence). CDR3 length: 15 residues. V was shortened by 7 bases and J by 4 bases, with 19 bases between the two germline ends. CDR3 region: CASKEAGTNTYGYTF. As DNA, the CDR3 is TGTGCCAGTAAAGAGGCAGGGACTAATACCTATGGCTACACCTTC.

V is TRBV19 and J is TRBJ1-1, with D tentatively TRBD1 (5 bases). This CDR3 spans 14 amino acids. Trimming left V 4 bases short and J 7 bases short, with 16 bases between. Germline CDR1 is LNHDA and CDR2 is SQIVND (reference sequence). The CDR3 loop is CASSRGGAAREAFF. DNA of the CDR3: TGTGCCAGTAGTAGGGGAGGGGCTGCCCGTGAAGCTTTCTTT. The complete variable domain, with remaining parts taken from reference TRBV19 and TRBJ1-1, reads DGGITQSPKYLFRKEGQNVTLSCEQNLNHDAMYWYRQDPGQGLRLIYYSQIVNDFQKGDIAEGYSVSREKKESFPLTVTSAQKNPTAFYLCASSRGGAAREAFFGQGTRLTVV.

The V gene is TRBV6-6, the J gene TRBJ2-3; 9 nucleotides agree with TRBD2. V lost 5 bases to trimming and J lost 6 bases; unmatched junction nucleotides: 15. CDR3 size: 17 residues. CDR1 and CDR2 (germline): MNHNY, SVGAGI (reference sequence). As DNA, the CDR3 is TGTGCCAGCAGTCGTACCGGGACTAGCTCGTCCCGCGATACGCAGTATTTT. Translation: CASSRTGTSSSRDTQYF.

The V gene is TRBV18, the J gene TRBJ1-1; possible D gene TRBD1, 6 bases. The germline gives CDR1 KGHSH, CDR2 LQKENI. V gave up 5 bases and J gave up 4 bases, with 11 bases separating them. The CDR3 covers 13 residues. In DNA form, the CDR3 reads TGTGCCAGCTCAGCAGGGGTTGCCACTGAAGCTTTCTTT. This encodes CASSAGVATEAFF. The complete variable domain, with remaining parts taken from reference TRBV18 and TRBJ1-1, reads NAGVMQNPRHLVRRRGQEARLRCSPMKGHSHVYWYRQLPEEGLKFMVYLQKENIIDESGMPKERFSAEFPKEGPSILRIQQVVRGDSAAYFCASSAGVATEAFFGQGTRLTVV.

This chain connects TRBV4-3 to TRBJ2-3; D not resolved. CDR3 length equals 14 residues. Germline CDR1 LGHNA, CDR2 YSLEER. V shed 0 bases and J shed 0 bases, with 4 bases lying between them. CDR3 sequence (DNA): TGCGCCAGCAGCCAAGATCCCAGCACAGATACGCAGTATTTT. Translation gives CASSQDPSTDTQYF.

This clone was recorded only once. The chain carries TRBV5-6 and TRBJ1-1, with TRBD1 matching over 9 bases. CDR3 length: 17 residues. Trimming at V came to 4 bases and at J to 0 bases, leaving 10 bases not matched to a gene. Germline V CDR1 and CDR2: SGHDT, YYEEEE. The CDR3 bases are TGTGCCAGCAGCGAACTCGGGACAGGGAAAATGAACACTGAAGCTTTCTTT. It translates to CASSELGTGKMNTEAFF.

The rearrangement joins TRBV6-5 to TRBJ1-5, with 9 bases identical to TRBD1. Germline assignment: CDR1 MNHEY and CDR2 SVGAGI. Trimming took 6 bases from V and 3 from J; bases not matched to a gene: 6. This CDR3 has 15 residues. CDR3 DNA sequence: TGTGCCAGCAGCTTTACAGGGGGCGACAATCAGCCCCAGCATTTT. This codes for CASSFTGGDNQPQHF.

The chain is built from TRBV11-2 and TRBJ1-2; tentatively, D is TRBD1 (5 bases). CDR1 is SGHAT, CDR2 FQNNGV, per germline. The CDR3 consists of 13 residues. Trimming shortened V by 5 bases and J by 8 bases, and 15 bases separated the two germline ends. The CDR3 here is CASSLQGPGGYTF. DNA of the CDR3: TGTGCCAGCAGCCTTCAGGGCCCTGGGGGCTACACCTTC.

The genes are TRBV18 and TRBJ2-3; 8 nucleotides agree with TRBD2. This CDR3 is 15 amino acids long. Germline V gives CDR1 KGHSH, CDR2 LQKENI. V was clipped by 2 bases and J by 1 base; unmatched bases: 2. The chain's CDR3 is CASSPRRGGTDTQYF. The CDR3 bases are TGTGCCAGCTCACCAAGGCGGGGGGGCACAGATACGCAGTATTTT. Variable domain in full (rest from reference TRBV18 and TRBJ2-3): NAGVMQNPRHLVRRRGQEARLRCSPMKGHSHVYWYRQLPEEGLKFMVYLQKENIIDESGMPKERFSAEFPKEGPSILRIQQVVRGDSAAYFCASSPRRGGTDTQYFGPGTRLTVL.